These 11 T cell receptor beta chains were sequenced from one sample in a study of patients and donors after allogeneic stem cell transplantation. TCRdb re-analysed the RT-PCR reads in MiXCR, keeping a single row per CDR3 protein. Of roughly 200,000 distinct CDR3 sequences detected, 35% to 45% appear once; the ten largest clones hold 9.5% to 13%. Sequencing was done on a sample of blood, either unsorted or a sorted T cell fraction (not recorded which). The receptors shown here come from a human donor who was either an allogeneic HSCT recipient or a stem cell or donor lymphocyte infusion donor (not recorded which). It is not recorded whose cells these are; they may come from a transplant donor.

The gene calls are TRBV10-3 and TRBJ1-5; D uncertain. The germline gives CDR1 ENHRY, CDR2 SYGVKD. V was clipped by 0 bases and J by 6 bases, with 6 bases between them. This CDR3 spans 13 amino acids. The CDR3 DNA follows: TGTGCCATCAGTGAGTCTGAGTTTCAGCCCCAGCATTTT. Amino acids: CAISESEFQPQHF.

In this sample, this clonotype turned up a few times. The chain is built from TRBV25-1 and TRBJ1-6; 9 nucleotides agree with TRBD1. This CDR3 spans 15 amino acids. Germline loops: CDR1 MGHDK, CDR2 SYGVNS. With V trimmed by 2 bases and J by 8 bases, 4 bases remained unmatched. CDR3 nucleotides: TGTGCCAGCAGTGAAGGGACAGGGTGGGATTCACCCCTCCACTTT. Its protein product is CASSEGTGWDSPLHF.

V and J are TRBV6-1 and TRBJ2-1; the D gene is possibly TRBD1 (5 bases). CDR1 and CDR2 (germline): MNHNS, SASEGT. The CDR3 is 15 residues long. V was trimmed by 7 bases and J by 6 bases, leaving 19 bases between them. CDR3 residues: CASTDRLFLINEQFF. The CDR3, as DNA: TGTGCCAGCACCGACAGACTCTTTCTTATCAATGAGCAGTTCTTC.

The gene calls are TRBV4-1 and TRBJ2-7; TRBD1 is a possible D gene (6 bases). Germline assignment: CDR1 MGHRA and CDR2 YSYEKL. The V and J ends lost 4 bases and 0 bases respectively, with 13 bases between them. CDR3 length: 15 residues. CDR3 DNA: TGCGCCAGCAGCCCACGGACAGCTAGCTCCTACGAGCAGTACTTC. The encoded protein is CASSPRTASSYEQYF.

The V gene is TRBV5-1, the J gene TRBJ2-5, with 9 bases matching TRBD1. With 2 bases clipped from V and 5 bases from J, the junction kept 7 bases outside the gene matches. The CDR3 loop spans 15 amino acids. The germline V gene encodes CDR1 SGHRS and CDR2 YFSETQ. Here the CDR3 reads CASSFGDRAVETQYF. In DNA, the CDR3 is TGCGCCAGCAGCTTTGGGGACAGGGCTGTCGAGACCCAGTACTTC. The complete variable domain, with remaining parts taken from reference TRBV5-1 and TRBJ2-5, reads KAGVTQTPRYLIKTRGQQVTLSCSPISGHRSVSWYQQTPGQGLQFLFEYFSETQRNKGNFPGRFSGRQFSNSRSEMNVSTLELGDSALYLCASSFGDRAVETQYFGPGTRLLVL.

This sequence joins TRBV12-3 or TRBV12-4 and TRBJ2-3; 9 nucleotides line up with TRBD2. After removal of 3 bases from V and 0 bases from J, the junction contained 13 bases not matched to a gene. The CDR3 sequence is 19 residues long. The CDR3: CASSLVAGAPFPSTDTQYF. CDR3 bases: TGTGCCAGCAGTTTGGTAGCGGGGGCCCCTTTTCCCAGCACAGATACGCAGTATTTT.

The chain uses TRBV12-3 or TRBV12-4 and TRBJ1-5, with D unclear. Between the trimmed V and J ends, which lost 4 bases and 0 bases, there was a span of 10 bases. The CDR3 covers 15 residues. This CDR3 is CASSSPGNSNQPQHF. CDR3 DNA sequence: TGTGCCAGCAGTTCTCCGGGGAATAGCAATCAGCCCCAGCATTTT.

V is TRBV12-3 or TRBV12-4 and J is TRBJ1-4; 7 bases are shared with TRBD1. Trimming at V came to 6 bases and at J to 3 bases, leaving 7 bases not matched to a gene. The CDR3 has 15 residues. The CDR3 is CASRIEGAANEKLFF. CDR3 DNA sequence: TGTGCCAGCAGAATCGAGGGGGCGGCTAATGAAAAACTGTTTTTT.

This rearrangement joins TRBV12-3 or TRBV12-4 to TRBJ2-3; TRBD1 or TRBD2 may be the D gene (5 bases each). The germline V and J ends were trimmed by 5 bases and 8 bases, with 11 bases remaining between them. This CDR3 is built from 12 residues. The CDR3 DNA follows: TGTGCCAGCAGTCCGGGACGTAGTACGCAGTATTTT. It translates to CASSPGRSTQYF.

This clonotype was seen only a few times. CDR3 bases: TGCAGCGTTTGGGACGTTAATGAAAAACTGTTTTTT. Translating gives CSVWDVNEKLFF. The rearrangement links TRBV29-1 to TRBJ1-4; maybe TRBD1 (5 bases). The CDR3 covers 12 residues. Per the germline V gene, CDR1 is SQVTM and CDR2 is ANQGSEA. V was shortened by 5 bases and J by 4 bases, with 8 bases between the two germline ends.

The chain couples TRBV20-1 to TRBJ2-7; tentatively, D is TRBD2 (6 bases). CDR1 and CDR2 from the germline V gene are DFQATT and SNEGSKA (reference sequence). The CDR3 contains 13 residues. The V and J ends lost 6 bases and 2 bases respectively, with 14 bases between them. CDR3 in amino acids: CSARPGLPYEQYF. CDR3 coding DNA: TGCAGTGCGAGACCGGGACTTCCCTACGAGCAGTACTTC.